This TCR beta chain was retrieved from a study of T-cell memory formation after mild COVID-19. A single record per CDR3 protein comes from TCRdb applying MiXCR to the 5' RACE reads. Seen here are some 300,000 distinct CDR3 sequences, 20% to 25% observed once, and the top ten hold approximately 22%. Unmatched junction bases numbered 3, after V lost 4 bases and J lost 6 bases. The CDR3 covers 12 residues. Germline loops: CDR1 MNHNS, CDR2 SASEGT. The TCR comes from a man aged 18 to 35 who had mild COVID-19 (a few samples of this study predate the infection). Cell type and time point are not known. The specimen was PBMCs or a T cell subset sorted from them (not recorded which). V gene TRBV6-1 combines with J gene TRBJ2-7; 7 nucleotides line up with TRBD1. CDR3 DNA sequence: TGTGCCAGCAGTGTATCAGGGGGCGAGCAGTACGTC. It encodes CASSVSGGEQYV.